This T cell receptor beta chain was observed in a study of T cells in Graves' hyperthyroidism and ophthalmopathy. Study-level information: At the time of initial diagnosis and before any treatment, peripheral blood was collected. Study conclusions and caveats: Before onset, ophthalmopathy was predicted by the model a median roughly 6.4 months earlier.

To note about this clonotype: Its antigen remains unidentified.

TCR beta CDR3 regions were amplified from RNA. HTBI primers were the set used in a first-round RT-PCR of the TCR CDR3. TCRdb re-analysed the multiplex PCR reads in MiXCR, keeping a single row per CDR3 protein. The sample lists roughly 500,000 distinct CDR3 sequences; around 22% were seen once. CDR3 length: 17 amino acids. J was trimmed by 2 bases and V by 6 bases; bases with no gene match: 9. The receptor's source is a woman in her twenties or thirties with Graves' ophthalmopathy. The source material was blood. This sequence joins TRBV12-3 or TRBV12-4 and TRBJ2-7; 14 nucleotides agree with TRBD2. The CDR3 loop is CASSTGTSGSKPYEQYF. Written as DNA, the CDR3 is TGTGCCAGCAGCACTGGGACTAGCGGGAGTAAACCCTACGAGCAGTACTTC.